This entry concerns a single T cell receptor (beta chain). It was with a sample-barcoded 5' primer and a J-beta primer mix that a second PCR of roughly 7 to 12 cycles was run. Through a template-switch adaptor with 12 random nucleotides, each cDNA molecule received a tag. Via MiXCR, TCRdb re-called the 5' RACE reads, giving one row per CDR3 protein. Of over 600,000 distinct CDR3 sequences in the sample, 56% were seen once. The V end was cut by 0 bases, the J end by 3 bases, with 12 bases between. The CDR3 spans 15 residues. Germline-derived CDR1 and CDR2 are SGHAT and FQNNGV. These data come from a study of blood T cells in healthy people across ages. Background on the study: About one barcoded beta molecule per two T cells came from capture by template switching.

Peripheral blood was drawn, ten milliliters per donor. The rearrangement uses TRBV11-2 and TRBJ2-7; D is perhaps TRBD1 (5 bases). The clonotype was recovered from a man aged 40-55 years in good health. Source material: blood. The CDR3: CASSLETGRNYEQYF. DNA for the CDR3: TGTGCCAGCAGCTTAGAAACAGGAAGAAACTACGAGCAGTACTTC.